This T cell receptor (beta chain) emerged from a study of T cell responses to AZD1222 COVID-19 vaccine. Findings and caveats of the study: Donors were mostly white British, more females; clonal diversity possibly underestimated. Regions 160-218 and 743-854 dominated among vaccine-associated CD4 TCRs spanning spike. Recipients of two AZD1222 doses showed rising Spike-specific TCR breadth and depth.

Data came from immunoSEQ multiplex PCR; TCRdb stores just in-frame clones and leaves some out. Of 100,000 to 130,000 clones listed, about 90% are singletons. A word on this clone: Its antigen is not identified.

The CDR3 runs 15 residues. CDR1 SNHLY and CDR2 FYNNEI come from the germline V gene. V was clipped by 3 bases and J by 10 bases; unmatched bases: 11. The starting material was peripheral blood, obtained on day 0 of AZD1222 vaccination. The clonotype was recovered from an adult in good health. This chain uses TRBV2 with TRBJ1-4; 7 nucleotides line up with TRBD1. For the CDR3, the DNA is TGTGCCAGCAGTGACGCAAAGGGGGCAGGGGTAAAACTGTTTTTT. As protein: CASSDAKGAGVKLFF.